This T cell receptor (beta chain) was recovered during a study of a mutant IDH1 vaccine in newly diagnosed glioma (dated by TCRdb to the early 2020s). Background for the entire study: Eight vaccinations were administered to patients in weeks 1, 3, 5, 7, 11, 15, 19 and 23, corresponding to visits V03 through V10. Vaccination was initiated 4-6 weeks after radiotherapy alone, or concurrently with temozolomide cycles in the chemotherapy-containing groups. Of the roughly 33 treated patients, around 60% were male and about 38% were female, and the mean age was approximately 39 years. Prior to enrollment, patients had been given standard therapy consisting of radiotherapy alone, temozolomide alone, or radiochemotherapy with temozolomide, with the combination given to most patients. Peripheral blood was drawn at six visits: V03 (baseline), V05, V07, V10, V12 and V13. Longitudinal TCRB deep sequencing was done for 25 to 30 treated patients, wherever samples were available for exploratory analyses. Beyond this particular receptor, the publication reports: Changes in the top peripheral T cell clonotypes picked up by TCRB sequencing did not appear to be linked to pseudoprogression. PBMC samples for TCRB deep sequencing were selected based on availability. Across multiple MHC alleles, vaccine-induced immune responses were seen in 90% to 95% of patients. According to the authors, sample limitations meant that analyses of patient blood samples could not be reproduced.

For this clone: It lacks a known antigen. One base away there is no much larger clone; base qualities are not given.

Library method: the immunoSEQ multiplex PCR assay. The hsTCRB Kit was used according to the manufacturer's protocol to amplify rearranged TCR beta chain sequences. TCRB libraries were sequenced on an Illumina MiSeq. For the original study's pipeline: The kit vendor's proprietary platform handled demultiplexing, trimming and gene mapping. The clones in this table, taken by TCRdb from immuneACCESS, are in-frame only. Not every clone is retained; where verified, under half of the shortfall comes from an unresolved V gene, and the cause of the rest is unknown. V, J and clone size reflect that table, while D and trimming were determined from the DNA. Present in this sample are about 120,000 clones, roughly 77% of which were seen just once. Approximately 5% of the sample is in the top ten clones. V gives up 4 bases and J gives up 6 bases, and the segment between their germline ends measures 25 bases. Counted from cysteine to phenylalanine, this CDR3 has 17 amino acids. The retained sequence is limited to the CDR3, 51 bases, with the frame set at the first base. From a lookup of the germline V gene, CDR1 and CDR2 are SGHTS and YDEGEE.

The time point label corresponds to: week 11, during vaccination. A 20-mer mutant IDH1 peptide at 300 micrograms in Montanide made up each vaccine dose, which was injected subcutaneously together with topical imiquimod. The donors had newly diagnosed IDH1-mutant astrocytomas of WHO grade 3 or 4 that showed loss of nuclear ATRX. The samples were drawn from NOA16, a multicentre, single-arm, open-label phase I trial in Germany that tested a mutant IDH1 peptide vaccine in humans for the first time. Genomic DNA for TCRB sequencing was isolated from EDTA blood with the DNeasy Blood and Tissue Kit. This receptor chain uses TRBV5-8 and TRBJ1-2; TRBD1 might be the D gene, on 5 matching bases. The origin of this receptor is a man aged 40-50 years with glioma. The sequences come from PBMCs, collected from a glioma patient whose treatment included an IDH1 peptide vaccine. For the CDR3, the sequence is CASSPPGEGWGKDGYTF. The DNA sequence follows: TGTGCCAGCAGCCCCCCGGGCGAGGGGTGGGGTAAGGATGGCTACACCTTC.